This is a list of T cell receptor beta chains from one sample in a study of CD4 T cell repertoires in COVID-19. This table comes from immunoSEQ multiplex PCR, and its TCRdb copy is limited to in-frame clones, with some not included. This sample has more than 65,000 clones, with 83% found just once. This specimen was CD4+ T cells from peripheral blood, taken after recovery from COVID-19. These receptors were collected from a human donor who had COVID-19. Both conserved end residues are part of each CDR3. The order of the fields is V gene, clone size, J gene, D gene, CDR3 DNA, CDR3 protein. The D gene is left open where the match is weak. For some rows the clone size is stated as once, few or many, or as a class when expanded; others skip it.

>TRBV30|-|TRBJ2-3|-
TGTGCCTGGAGTGGCGGGACGGGGAGCACAGATACGCAGTATTTT
CAWSGGTGSTDTQYF
>TRBV7-2|-|TRBJ2-3|-
TGTGCCAGCAGCTTAAAGCCGCCCGGGACGGGTCGCACAGATACGCAGTATTTT
CASSLKPPGTGRTDTQYF
>TRBV19|-|TRBJ2-6|TRBD1
TGTGCCAGTAGTATTAGGACAGGGGCTGGGGCCAACGTCCTGACTTTC
CASSIRTGAGANVLTF
>TRBV3-1/TRBV3-2|-|TRBJ1-1|-
TGTGCCAGCAGCCAACAGGGATTTGCTTTCTTT
CASSQQGFAFF
>TRBV10-3|-|TRBJ1-4|-
TGTGCCACCCGACAGGATGAAAAACTGTTTTTT
CATRQDEKLFF
>TRBV7-9|-|TRBJ1-5|-
TGTGCCAGCAGCTTAGATGGGAATCAGCCCCAGCATTTT
CASSLDGNQPQHF
>TRBV28|once|TRBJ2-2|-
TGTGCCAGCAGTCTGACACCCACAGGGGCGGGAGGTCTCACCGGGGAGCTGTTTTTT
CASSLTPTGAGGLTGELFF
>TRBV27|-|TRBJ2-7|-
TGTGCCAGCAGTTTGGTGTTCCCTGGGCAGTACTTC
CASSLVFPGQYF
>TRBV23-1|-|TRBJ2-5|-
TGCGCCAGCAGTCAAGGACAGAAAGAGACCCAGTACTTC
CASSQGQKETQYF
>TRBV2|-|TRBJ1-6|TRBD1
TGTGCCAGCAGTGGGCCAGGGGGCGACCCCCAGGGACCCCTCCACTTT
CASSGPGGDPQGPLHF
>TRBV5-1|-|TRBJ2-5|TRBD1
TGCGCCAGCAGCTCAACTTTAACCGGGACAGGGGAAGAGACCCAGTACTTC
CASSSTLTGTGEETQYF